Here is one T cell receptor (beta chain) with its context. Its specificity is unknown. Stated time point: blood 4 weeks post-SBRT, at nephrectomy. Noted treatment: 15 Gy SBRT to primary tumor, nephrectomy 4 weeks later. Nephrectomy followed 15 Gy stereotactic body radiation by 4 weeks. These data belong to a study of radiation and T cells in renal cell carcinoma. Points from the study as a whole: Top tumor clonotypes rose in blood 2 weeks post-radiation, then contracted.

Per germline, CDR1 KGHSH and CDR2 LQKENI. This CDR3 is built from 12 residues. Trimming removed 5 bases at V and 4 bases at J, with 9 bases between. Data came from immunoSEQ multiplex PCR; TCRdb stores just in-frame clones and leaves some out. Among about 77,000 clones, over 80% were seen once, and the ten largest hold 2% to 3%. This clonotype was sampled from a woman in her sixties with renal cell carcinoma. The specimen comprised blood, sampled from a patient whose treatment included radiotherapy and nephrectomy. The chain couples TRBV18 to TRBJ2-7; D unclear. The CDR3, as DNA: TGTGCCAGCTCATATACACAGTACGAGCAGTACTTC. Translated: CASSYTQYEQYF.